One T cell receptor (beta chain) is described in this entry. The antigen is not known. PCR employed 60 Vbeta and 13 Jbeta primers. Some clones are missing from TCRdb's copy, which holds only in-frame ones; the method was immunoSEQ multiplex PCR. This sample's clone table lists 200,000 to 250,000 clones. This sample stems from a study of cytomegalovirus exposure and HLA in healthy donors. Study-wide results and caveats: Researchers counted roughly 160 TCR beta chains as cytomegalovirus-associated. In a later analysis, specific HLA alleles were associated with approximately 17,000 TCR beta sequences at a 0.05 false discovery rate.

V gave up 7 bases and J gave up 3 bases, with 16 bases separating them. The CDR3 is 15 residues long. Germline CDR1 is MNHNS and CDR2 is SASEGT. This TCR came from a woman in her 30s in good health and CMV-seropositive. The sequenced sample consisted of PBMCs. The chain couples TRBV6-1 to TRBJ1-3; D is unresolved. The CDR3 sequence: CASTRPRADGNTIYF. CDR3 DNA sequence: TGTGCCAGCACCCGACCCCGAGCGGATGGAAACACCATATATTTT.